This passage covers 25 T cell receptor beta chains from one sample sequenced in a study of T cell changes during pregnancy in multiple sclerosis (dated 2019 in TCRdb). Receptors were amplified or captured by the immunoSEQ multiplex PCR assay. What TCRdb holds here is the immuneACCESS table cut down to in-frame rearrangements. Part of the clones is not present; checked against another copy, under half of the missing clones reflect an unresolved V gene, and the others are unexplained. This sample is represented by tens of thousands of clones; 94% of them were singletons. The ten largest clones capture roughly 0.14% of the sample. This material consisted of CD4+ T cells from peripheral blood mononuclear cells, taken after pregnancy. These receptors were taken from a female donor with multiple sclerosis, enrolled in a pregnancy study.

CDR3 in amino acids: CASSSAAYQETQYF. The CDR3 DNA reads as TGTGCCAGCAGCTCCGCGGCGTACCAAGAGACCCAGTACTTC. J is TRBJ2-5 and V is TRBV7-9; no firm D call. Germline CDR1 SEHNR, CDR2 FQNEAQ (reference sequence). The CDR3 runs 14 residues. With 4 bases removed from V and 0 bases from J, the gap between germline ends came to 9 bases.

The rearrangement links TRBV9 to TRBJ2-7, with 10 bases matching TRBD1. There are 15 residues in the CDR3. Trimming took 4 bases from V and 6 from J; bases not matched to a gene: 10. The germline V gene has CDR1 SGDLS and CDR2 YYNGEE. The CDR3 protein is CASSPTGTGVTEQYF. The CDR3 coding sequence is TGTGCCAGCAGCCCAACCGGGACAGGGGTGACCGAGCAGTACTTC.

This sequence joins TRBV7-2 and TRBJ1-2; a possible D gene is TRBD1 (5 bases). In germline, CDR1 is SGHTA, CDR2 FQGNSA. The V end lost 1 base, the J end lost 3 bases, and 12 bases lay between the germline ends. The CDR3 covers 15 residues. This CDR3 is CASSLVDSRDYGYTF. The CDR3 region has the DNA TGTGCCAGCAGCTTAGTCGACAGCCGGGACTATGGCTACACCTTC.

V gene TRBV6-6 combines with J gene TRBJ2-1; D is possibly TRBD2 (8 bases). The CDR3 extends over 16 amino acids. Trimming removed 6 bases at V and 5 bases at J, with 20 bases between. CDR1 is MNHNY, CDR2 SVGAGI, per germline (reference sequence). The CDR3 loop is CASRGRGGTRDNEQFF. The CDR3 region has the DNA TGTGCCAGCAGAGGCAGGGGGGGGACTAGAGACAATGAGCAGTTCTTC.

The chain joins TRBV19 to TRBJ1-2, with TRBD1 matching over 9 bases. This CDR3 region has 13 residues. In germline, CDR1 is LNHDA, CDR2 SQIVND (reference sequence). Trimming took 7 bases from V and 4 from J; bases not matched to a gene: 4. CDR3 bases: TGTGCCAGTAATACGGGACAGGGCTATGGCTACACCTTC. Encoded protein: CASNTGQGYGYTF.

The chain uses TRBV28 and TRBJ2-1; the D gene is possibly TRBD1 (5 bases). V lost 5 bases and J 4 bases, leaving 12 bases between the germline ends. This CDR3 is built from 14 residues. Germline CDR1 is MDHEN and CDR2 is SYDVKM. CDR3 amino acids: CASSNHQGYNEQFF. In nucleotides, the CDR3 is TGTGCCAGCAGTAATCATCAGGGTTACAATGAGCAGTTCTTC.

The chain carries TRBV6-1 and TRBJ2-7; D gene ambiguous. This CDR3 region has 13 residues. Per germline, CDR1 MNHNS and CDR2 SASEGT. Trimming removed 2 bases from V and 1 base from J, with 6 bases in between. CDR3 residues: CASSETSSYEQYF. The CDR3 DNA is TGTGCCAGCAGTGAAACGAGTTCCTACGAGCAGTACTTC.

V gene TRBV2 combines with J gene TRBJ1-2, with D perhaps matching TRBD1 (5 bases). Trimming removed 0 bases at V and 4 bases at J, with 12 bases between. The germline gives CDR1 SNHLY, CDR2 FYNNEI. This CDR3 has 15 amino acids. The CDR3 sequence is CASSEAGRVSYGYTF. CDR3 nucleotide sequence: TGTGCCAGCAGTGAAGCAGGCAGGGTGTCCTATGGCTACACCTTC.

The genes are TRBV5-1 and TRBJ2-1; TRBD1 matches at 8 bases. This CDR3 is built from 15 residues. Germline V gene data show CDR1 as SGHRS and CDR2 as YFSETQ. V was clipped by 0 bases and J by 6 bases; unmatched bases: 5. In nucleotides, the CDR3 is TGCGCCAGCAGCTTGGGACAGGGGATGACCAATGAGCAGTTCTTC. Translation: CASSLGQGMTNEQFF.

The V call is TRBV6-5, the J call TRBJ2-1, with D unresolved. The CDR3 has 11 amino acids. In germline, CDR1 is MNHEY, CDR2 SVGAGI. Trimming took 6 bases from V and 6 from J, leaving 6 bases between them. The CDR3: CASRRSNEQFF. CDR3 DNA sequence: TGTGCCAGCAGACGTAGCAATGAGCAGTTCTTC.

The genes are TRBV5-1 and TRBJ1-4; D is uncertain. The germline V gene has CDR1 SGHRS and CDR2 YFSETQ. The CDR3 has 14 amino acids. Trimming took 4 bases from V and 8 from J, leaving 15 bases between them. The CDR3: CASSLSGDTEKLFF. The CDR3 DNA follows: TGCGCCAGCAGCCTCTCCGGAGATACGGAAAAACTGTTTTTT.

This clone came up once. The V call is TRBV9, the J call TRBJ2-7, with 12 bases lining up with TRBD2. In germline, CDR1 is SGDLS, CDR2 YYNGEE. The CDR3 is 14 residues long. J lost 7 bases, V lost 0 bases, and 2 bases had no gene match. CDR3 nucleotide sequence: TGTGCCAGCAGCGTAGGGACTAGCGGGGTGGAGCAGTACTTC. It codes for CASSVGTSGVEQYF.

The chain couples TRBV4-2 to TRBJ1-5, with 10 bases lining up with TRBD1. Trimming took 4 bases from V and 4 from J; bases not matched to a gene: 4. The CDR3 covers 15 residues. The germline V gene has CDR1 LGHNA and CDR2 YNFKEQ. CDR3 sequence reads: CASSPRQGANQPQHF. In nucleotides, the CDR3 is TGTGCCAGCAGCCCGCGACAGGGGGCTAATCAGCCCCAGCATTTT.

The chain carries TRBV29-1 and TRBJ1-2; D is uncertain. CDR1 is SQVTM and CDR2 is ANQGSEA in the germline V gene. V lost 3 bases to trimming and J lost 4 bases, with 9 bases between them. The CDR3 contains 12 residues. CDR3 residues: CSVEGRTYGYTF. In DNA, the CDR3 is TGCAGCGTTGAGGGCAGAACCTATGGCTACACCTTC.

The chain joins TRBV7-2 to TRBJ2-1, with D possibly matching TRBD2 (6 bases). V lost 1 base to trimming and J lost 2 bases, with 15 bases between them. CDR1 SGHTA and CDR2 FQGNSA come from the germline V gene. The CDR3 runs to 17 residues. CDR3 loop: CASSLGVGGTPYNEQFF. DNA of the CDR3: TGTGCCAGCAGCTTAGGGGTGGGGGGAACTCCCTACAATGAGCAGTTCTTC.

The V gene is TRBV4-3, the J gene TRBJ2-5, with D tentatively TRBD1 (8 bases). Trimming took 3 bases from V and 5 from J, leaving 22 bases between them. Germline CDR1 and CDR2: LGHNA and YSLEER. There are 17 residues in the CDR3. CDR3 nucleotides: TGCGCCAGCAGCCACAACTTGCAGGGGGCCGGGGGGGAGACCCAGTACTTC. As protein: CASSHNLQGAGGETQYF.

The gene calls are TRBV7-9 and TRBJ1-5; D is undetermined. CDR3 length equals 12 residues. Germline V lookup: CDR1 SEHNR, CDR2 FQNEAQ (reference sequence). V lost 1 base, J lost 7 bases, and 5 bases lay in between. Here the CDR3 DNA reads TGTGCCAGCAGCTTAGGTCGGCAGCCCCAGCATTTT. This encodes CASSLGRQPQHF.

The DNA of the CDR3 is TGTGCCAGTGGGAGGGGAACATATCAGCCCCAGCATTTT. As protein: CASGRGTYQPQHF. The chain employs TRBV19 and TRBJ1-5; possibly TRBD1 for D (5 bases). The length of the CDR3 is 13 residues. CDR1 and CDR2 (germline): LNHDA, SQIVND (reference sequence). The V gene lost 8 bases and the J gene lost 5 bases, with 13 bases spanning the gap.

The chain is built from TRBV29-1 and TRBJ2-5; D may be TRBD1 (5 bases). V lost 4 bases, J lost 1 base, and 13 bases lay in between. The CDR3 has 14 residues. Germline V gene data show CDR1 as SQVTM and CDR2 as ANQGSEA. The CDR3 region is CSVAPRQTQETQYF. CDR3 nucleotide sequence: TGCAGCGTTGCCCCCAGACAGACCCAAGAGACCCAGTACTTC.

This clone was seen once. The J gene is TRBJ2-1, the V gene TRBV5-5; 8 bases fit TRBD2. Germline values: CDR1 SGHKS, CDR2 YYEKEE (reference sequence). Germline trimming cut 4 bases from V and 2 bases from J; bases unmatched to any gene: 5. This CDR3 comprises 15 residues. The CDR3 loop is CASSVLAVTYNEQFF. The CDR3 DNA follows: TGTGCCAGCAGCGTACTAGCGGTTACCTACAATGAGCAGTTCTTC.

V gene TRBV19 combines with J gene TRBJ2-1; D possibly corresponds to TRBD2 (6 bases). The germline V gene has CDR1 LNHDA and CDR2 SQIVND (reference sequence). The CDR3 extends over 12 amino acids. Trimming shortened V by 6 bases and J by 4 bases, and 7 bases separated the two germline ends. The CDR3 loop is CASSGSYNEQFF. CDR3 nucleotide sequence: TGTGCCAGTAGCGGGAGTTACAATGAGCAGTTCTTC. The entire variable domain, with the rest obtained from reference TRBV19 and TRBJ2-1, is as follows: DGGITQSPKYLFRKEGQNVTLSCEQNLNHDAMYWYRQDPGQGLRLIYYSQIVNDFQKGDIAEGYSVSREKKESFPLTVTSAQKNPTAFYLCASSGSYNEQFFGPGTRLTVL.

The CDR3 here is CASSVGHGQGPGELFF. The DNA for the CDR3 is TGCGCCAGCAGCGTCGGACACGGGCAGGGGCCCGGGGAGCTGTTTTTT. The chain uses TRBV5-1 and TRBJ2-2, with D possibly TRBD1 on 6 matching bases. The ends were cut back, 4 bases at V and 6 bases at J, with 19 bases in the middle. CDR3 size: 16 residues. Germline CDR1 is SGHRS and CDR2 is YFSETQ.

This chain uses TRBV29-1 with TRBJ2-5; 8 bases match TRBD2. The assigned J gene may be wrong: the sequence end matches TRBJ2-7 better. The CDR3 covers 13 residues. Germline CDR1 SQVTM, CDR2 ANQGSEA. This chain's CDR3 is CSVVGTRAGEQYF. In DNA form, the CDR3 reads TGCAGCGTTGTTGGGACTAGAGCAGGCGAGCAGTACTTC.

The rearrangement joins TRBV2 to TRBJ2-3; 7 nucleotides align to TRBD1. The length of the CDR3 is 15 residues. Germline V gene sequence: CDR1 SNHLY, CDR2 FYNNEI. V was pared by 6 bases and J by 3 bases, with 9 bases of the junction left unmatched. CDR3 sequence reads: CASRATGAVTDTQYF. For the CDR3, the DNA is TGTGCCAGCAGGGCTACAGGGGCCGTAACAGATACGCAGTATTTT.

Written as DNA, the CDR3 is TGTGCCAGCAGTATTACAGGGGGTAGCAATCAGCCCCAGCATTTT. Translated, it gives CASSITGGSNQPQHF. This chain joins TRBV27 and TRBJ1-5; TRBD1 aligns across 8 bases. Losses at the gene ends were 5 bases for V and 0 bases for J; bases not matched to a gene: 3. Looked up from germline, CDR1 is MNHEY and CDR2 is SMNVEV (reference sequence). The CDR3 is 15 amino acids.